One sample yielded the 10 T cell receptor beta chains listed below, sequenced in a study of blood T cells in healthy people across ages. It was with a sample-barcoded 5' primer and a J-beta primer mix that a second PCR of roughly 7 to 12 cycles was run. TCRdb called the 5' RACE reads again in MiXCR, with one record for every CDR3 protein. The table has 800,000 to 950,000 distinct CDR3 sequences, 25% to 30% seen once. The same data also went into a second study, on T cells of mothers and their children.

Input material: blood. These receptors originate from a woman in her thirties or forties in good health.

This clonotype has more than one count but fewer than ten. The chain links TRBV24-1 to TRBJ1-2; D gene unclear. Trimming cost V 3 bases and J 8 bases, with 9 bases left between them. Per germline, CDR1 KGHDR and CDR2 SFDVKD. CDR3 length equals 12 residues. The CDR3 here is CATSDPGEGYTF. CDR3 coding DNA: TGTGCCACCAGTGATCCGGGAGAGGGCTACACCTTC.

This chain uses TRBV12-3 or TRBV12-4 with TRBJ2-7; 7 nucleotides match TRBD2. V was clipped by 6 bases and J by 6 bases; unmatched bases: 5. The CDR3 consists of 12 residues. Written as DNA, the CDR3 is TGTGCCAGCAGGTCCGGGGGGTCCGAGCAGTACTTC. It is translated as CASRSGGSEQYF.

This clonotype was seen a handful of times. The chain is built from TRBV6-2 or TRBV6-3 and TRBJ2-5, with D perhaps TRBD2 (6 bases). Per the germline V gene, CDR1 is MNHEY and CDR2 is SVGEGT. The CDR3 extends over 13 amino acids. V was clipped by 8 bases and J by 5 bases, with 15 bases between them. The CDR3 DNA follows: TGTGCCAGCCGGAGGGGAGCTGTGGAGACCCAGTACTTC. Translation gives CASRRGAVETQYF.

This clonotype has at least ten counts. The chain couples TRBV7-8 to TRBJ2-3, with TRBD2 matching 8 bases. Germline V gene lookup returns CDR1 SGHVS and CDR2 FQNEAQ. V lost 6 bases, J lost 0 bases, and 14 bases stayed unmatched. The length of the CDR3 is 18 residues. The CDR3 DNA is TGTGCCAGCAGATATAGCGGGGTGGCTTCTACTAGCACAGATACGCAGTATTTT. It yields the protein CASRYSGVASTSTDTQYF.

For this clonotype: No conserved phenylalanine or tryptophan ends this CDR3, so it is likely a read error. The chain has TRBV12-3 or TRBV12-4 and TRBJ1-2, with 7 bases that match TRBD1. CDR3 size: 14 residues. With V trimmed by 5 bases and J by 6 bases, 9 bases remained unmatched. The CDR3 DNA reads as TGTGCCAGCAGTCCCACAGGGGCCCCAAATGGCTACACCCTC. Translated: CASSPTGAPNGYTL.

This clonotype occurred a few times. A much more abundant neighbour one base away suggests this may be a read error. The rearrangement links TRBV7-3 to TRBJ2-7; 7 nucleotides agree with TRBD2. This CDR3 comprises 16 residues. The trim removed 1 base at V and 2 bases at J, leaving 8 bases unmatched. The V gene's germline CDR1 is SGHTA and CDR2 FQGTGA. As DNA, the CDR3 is TGTGCCAGCAGCTTAATGAGGCGGGAGAACCCCTACGAGCAGTACTTC. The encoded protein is CASSLMRRENPYEQYF. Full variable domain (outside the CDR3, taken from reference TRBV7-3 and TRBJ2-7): GAGVSQTPSNKVTEKGKYVELRCDPISGHTALYWYRQSLGQGPEFLIYFQGTGAADDSGLPNDRFFAVRPEGSVSTLKIQRTERGDSAVYLCASSLMRRENPYEQYFGPGTRLTVT.

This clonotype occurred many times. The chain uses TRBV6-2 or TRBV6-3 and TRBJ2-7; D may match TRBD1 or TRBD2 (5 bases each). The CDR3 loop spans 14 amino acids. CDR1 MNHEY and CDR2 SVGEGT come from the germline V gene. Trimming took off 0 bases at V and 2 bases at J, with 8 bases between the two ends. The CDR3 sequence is CASSYSPGPYEQYF. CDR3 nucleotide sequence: TGTGCCAGCAGTTACTCGCCGGGGCCCTACGAGCAGTACTTC.

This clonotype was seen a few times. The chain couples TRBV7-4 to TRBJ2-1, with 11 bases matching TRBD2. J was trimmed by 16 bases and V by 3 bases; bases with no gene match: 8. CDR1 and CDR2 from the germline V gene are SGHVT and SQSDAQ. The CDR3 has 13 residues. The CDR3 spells CASSFSGGGEIFF. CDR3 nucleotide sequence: TGTGCCAGCAGCTTTAGCGGGGGGGGCGAAATATTCTTC.

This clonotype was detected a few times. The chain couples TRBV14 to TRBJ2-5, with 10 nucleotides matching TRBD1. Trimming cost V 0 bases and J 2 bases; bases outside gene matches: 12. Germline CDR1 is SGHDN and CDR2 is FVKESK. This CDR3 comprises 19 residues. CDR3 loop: CASSQDFGTGVDLQETQYF. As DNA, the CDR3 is TGTGCCAGCAGCCAAGATTTTGGGACAGGGGTCGATTTACAAGAGACCCAGTACTTC.

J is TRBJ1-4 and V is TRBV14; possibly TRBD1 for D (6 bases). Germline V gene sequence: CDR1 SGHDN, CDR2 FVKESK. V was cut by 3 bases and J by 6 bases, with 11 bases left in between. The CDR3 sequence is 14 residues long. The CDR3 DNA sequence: TGTGCCAGCAGCCACTCAGGGGCGGATGAAAAACTGTTTTTT. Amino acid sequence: CASSHSGADEKLFF.